The T cell receptor (beta chain) under discussion was sequenced for a study of technical replicates of blood from several donors (dated by TCRdb to 2016 to 2017). Library creation used the immunoSEQ multiplex PCR assay. TCRdb carries this immuneACCESS record with in-frame sequences only. Its versions omit some clonotypes, under half of them owing to an unresolved V gene in the studies checked, with the rest unexplained. The sample has tens of thousands of clones on record, about 92% of them singletons. Clones ranked in the top ten supply around 4.1% of the sample. Points on this clone: Its antigen is unknown. Base qualities were left out, and no much larger clone turns up one base away.

Inclusive of the bounding cysteine and phenylalanine, the CDR3 is 14 residues long. This entry keeps only the CDR3 DNA: 42 bases, framed from base 1. The germline V gene yields ENHRY for CDR1 and SYGVKD for CDR2. From V the trimming removes 9 bases and from J it removes 0 bases, while the gene matches leave 4 bases of the junction unaccounted for. Sequences were obtained from PBMCs. This sequence uses TRBV10-3 and TRBJ2-3, and TRBD2 matches 9 of the central bases. The clonotype originates from a human donor in good health. Some clones in this sample may be carry-over from other donors' samples. The CDR3 protein sequence reads: CAIKREVSTDTQYF. The DNA sequence reads TGTGCCATTAAGCGGGAGGTTAGCACAGATACGCAGTATTTT.